Below, 10 T cell receptor beta chains from the same sample are listed, as sequenced in a study of blood T cell repertoires in COVID-19. Clones were read by immunoSEQ multiplex PCR, and TCRdb kept only the in-frame ones, dropping some. The sample records more than 250,000 clones, roughly 80% being singletons. The sequenced material came from PBMCs or T cells enriched from blood (not recorded which). These receptors were taken from a man between 40 and 49 years old who had been exposed to COVID-19.

The V call is TRBV24-1, the J call TRBJ1-1, with a tentative D call TRBD1 (5 bases). V lost 8 bases and J 4 bases, leaving 13 bases between the germline ends. The germline CDR1 and CDR2 sequences are KGHDR and SFDVKD. The CDR3 sequence is 13 residues long. For the CDR3, the DNA is TGTGCCACCAAAAGGCAGGGTTCCACTGAAGCTTTCTTT. Its translation is CATKRQGSTEAFF.

V and J are TRBV7-6 and TRBJ2-1; TRBD2 might be the D (6 bases). The germline CDR1 and CDR2 sequences are SGHVS and FNYEAQ. The CDR3 loop spans 16 amino acids. Between the trimmed V and J ends, which lost 0 bases and 6 bases, there was a span of 15 bases. This CDR3 reads CASSLASAGQANEQFF. In nucleotides, the CDR3 is TGTGCCAGCAGCTTAGCCTCGGCGGGGCAAGCCAATGAGCAGTTCTTC.

The chain combines TRBV5-1 with TRBJ2-7; perhaps TRBD1 as D (6 bases). Trimming removed 2 bases at V and 2 bases at J, with 20 bases between. Germline CDR1 and CDR2: SGHRS and YFSETQ. The CDR3 sequence is 17 residues long. The CDR3: CASSFTGPDSPPYEQYF. The DNA for the CDR3 is TGCGCCAGCAGCTTCACCGGCCCGGACAGCCCTCCCTACGAGCAGTACTTC. The entire variable domain, with the rest obtained from reference TRBV5-1 and TRBJ2-7, is as follows: KAGVTQTPRYLIKTRGQQVTLSCSPISGHRSVSWYQQTPGQGLQFLFEYFSETQRNKGNFPGRFSGRQFSNSRSEMNVSTLELGDSALYLCASSFTGPDSPPYEQYFGPGTRLTVT.

The rearrangement links TRBV7-9 to TRBJ2-1; TRBD1 is a possible D gene (6 bases). Germline V gives CDR1 SEHNR, CDR2 FQNEAQ (reference sequence). This CDR3 has 14 amino acids. Trimming removed 10 bases at V and 5 bases at J, with 18 bases between. DNA for the CDR3: TGTGCCACCCTACAGGGCCGTACGGACAATGAGCAGTTCTTC. Its protein is CATLQGRTDNEQFF. Combining the CDR3 with reference TRBV7-9 and TRBJ2-1 gives the whole variable domain DTGVSQNPRHKITKRGQNVTFRCDPISEHNRLYWYRQTLGQGPEFLTYFQNEAQLEKSRLLSDRFSAERPKGSFSTLEIQRTEQGDSAMYLCATLQGRTDNEQFFGPGTRLTVL.

The sample holds one count of this clone. The chain combines TRBV11-2 with TRBJ2-7, with TRBD1 matching 7 bases. V was clipped by 4 bases and J by 3 bases; unmatched bases: 9. CDR1 and CDR2 (germline): SGHAT, FQNNGV. The CDR3 sequence is 15 residues long. The CDR3 nucleotides are TGTGCCAGCAGCTCCTTAAGGGGGCGCGACTACGAGCAGTACTTC. It codes for CASSSLRGRDYEQYF.

Of note for this clone: One base away lies a much larger clone, so this may be a sequencing read error. The CDR3, as DNA: TGTGTCAGCAGTCCCCAGTGGTTCACTGAAGCTTTCTTT. As protein: CVSSPQWFTEAFF. J is TRBJ1-1 and V is TRBV28; no definite D call. This CDR3 is 13 amino acids long. Germline CDR1 is MDHEN and CDR2 is SYDVKM.

This sequence joins TRBV5-4 and TRBJ2-7; 8 bases are shared with TRBD2. Germline V gives CDR1 SGHNT, CDR2 YYREEE (reference sequence). The CDR3 contains 15 residues. Trimming at V came to 4 bases and at J to 2 bases, leaving 8 bases not matched to a gene. The CDR3 is CASSPAPGLAYEQYF. In DNA, the CDR3 is TGTGCCAGCAGCCCCGCTCCGGGACTAGCCTACGAGCAGTACTTC.

To note about this clone: The same CDR3 can be traced to other DNA sequences in this sample. The chain links TRBV7-9 to TRBJ1-2; D possibly corresponds to TRBD1 (6 bases). The CDR3 has 12 residues. Germline V gene lookup returns CDR1 SEHNR and CDR2 FQNEAQ (reference sequence). Trimming stripped 3 bases from V and 4 bases from J, with 6 bases between. The CDR3 is CASSLDSYGYTF. The DNA for the CDR3 is TGTGCCAGCAGCTTGGACAGCTATGGCTACACCTTC.

The chain has TRBV7-9 and TRBJ2-1, with a possible D match to TRBD1 (6 bases). V lost 4 bases to trimming and J lost 6 bases, with 13 bases between them. From germline, CDR1 is SEHNR and CDR2 FQNEAQ (reference sequence). The CDR3 has 14 amino acids. DNA for the CDR3: TGTGCCAGCAGCTACGGAACAGGGATCAATGAGCAGTTCTTC. It codes for CASSYGTGINEQFF.

The chain uses TRBV10-2 and TRBJ1-4; D ambiguous. The CDR3 covers 12 residues. Trimming removed 4 bases from V and 8 bases from J, with 8 bases in between. The germline gives CDR1 WSHSY, CDR2 SAAADI. CDR3 in amino acids: CASSGGNEKLFF. CDR3 nucleotides: TGCGCCAGCAGTGGAGGAAACGAAAAACTGTTTTTT.